What follows are 24 T cell receptor beta chains derived from one specimen sequenced in a study of glioma-infiltrating T cells. The iRepertoire nested amplicon-rescue multiplex PCR amplified TCR alpha and beta CDR3s from RNA. TCRdb fed the multiplex PCR reads into MiXCR, producing one record per CDR3 protein. The profile covers roughly 200,000 distinct CDR3 sequences, with more than 30% appearing a single time and around 21% taken by the ten largest. The sequenced material came from glioma tissue, nonneoplastic brain tissue, or PBMCs (not recorded which). These receptors originate from a human donor with low-grade glioma or glioblastoma, undergoing nonglioma brain surgery, or in good health (not recorded which).

The sample holds many counts of this clonotype. This chain links TRBV18 with TRBJ2-5; the D gene is possibly TRBD1 (6 bases). The CDR3 contains 15 residues. Germline V gene data show CDR1 as KGHSH and CDR2 as LQKENI. Between the trimmed V and J ends, which lost 3 bases and 5 bases, there was a span of 16 bases. The CDR3 here is CASSPNNRVGETQYF. In DNA, the CDR3 is TGTGCCAGCTCACCTAACAACAGGGTTGGGGAGACCCAGTACTTC.

This clonotype has more than one count but fewer than ten. V usage is TRBV29-1 and J usage is TRBJ2-5; maybe TRBD2 (5 bases). This CDR3 comprises 16 residues. The V gene's germline CDR1 is SQVTM and CDR2 ANQGSEA. Trimming cost V 6 bases and J 0 bases, with 20 bases left between them. The CDR3, as DNA: TGCAGCGTCTGCCGGCTAGCTGACTGGTACCAAGAGACCCAGTACTTC. Translating gives CSVCRLADWYQETQYF.

This clonotype came up a few times. The chain couples TRBV7-4 to TRBJ2-5; D is unresolved. CDR1 and CDR2 (germline): SGHVT, SQSDAQ. The CDR3 runs 18 residues. V lost 4 bases and J 1 base, leaving 22 bases between the germline ends. The CDR3 is CASSSQTRVVRVQETQYF. CDR3 nucleotide sequence: TGTGCCAGCAGCTCTCAGACTCGGGTTGTTAGAGTCCAAGAGACCCAGTACTTC. Drawing the rest from reference TRBV7-4 and TRBJ2-5, the complete variable domain is GAGVSQSPRYKVAKRGRDVALRCDSISGHVTLYWYRQTLGQGSEVLTYSQSDAQRDKSGRPSGRFSAERPERSVSTLKIQRTEQGDSAVYLCASSSQTRVVRVQETQYFGPGTRLLVL.

This clonotype was seen ten or more times. V gene TRBV7-9 combines with J gene TRBJ2-3, with D possibly matching TRBD1 (6 bases). This CDR3 is built from 16 residues. Trimming took off 5 bases at V and 0 bases at J, with 15 bases between the two ends. CDR1 is SEHNR, CDR2 FQNEAQ, per germline (reference sequence). For the CDR3, the DNA is TGTGCCAGCAGCCTTCGGCGACAGGCTAGCACAGATACGCAGTATTTT. It translates to CASSLRRQASTDTQYF.

This clonotype was counted many times. The gene calls are TRBV28 and TRBJ2-5, with no clear D. This CDR3 is 12 amino acids long. The germline V gene has CDR1 MDHEN and CDR2 SYDVKM. The ends were cut back, 5 bases at V and 6 bases at J, with 10 bases in the middle. Here the CDR3 DNA reads TGTGCCAGCAGTACCCGTGACCAGACCCAGTACTTC. Translated: CASSTRDQTQYF.

CDR3 bases: TGTGCCTGGACTGTAGCGGGAGGGCAGAATGAGCAGTTCTTC. Residues: CAWTVAGGQNEQFF. This chain connects TRBV30 to TRBJ2-1; 11 bases line up with TRBD2. The trim removed 4 bases at V and 7 bases at J, leaving 6 bases unmatched. The CDR3 is made up of 14 amino acids. Germline V lookup: CDR1 GTSNPN, CDR2 SVGIG (reference sequence).

With regard to this clonotype: A read error is possible here, since a much larger clone lies one base away. This sequence joins TRBV29-1 and TRBJ1-5; tentative D call: TRBD1 (6 bases). Per germline, CDR1 SQVTM and CDR2 ANQGSEA. V lost 7 bases, J lost 11 bases, and 30 bases lay in between. CDR3 size: 16 residues. The CDR3 nucleotides read TGCAGCGGGCATGGTCGGACAGCGATTAAAAGTTTAGCCCAGCATTTT. Encoded protein: CSGHGRTAIKSLAQHF.

This clonotype has at least ten counts. The chain carries TRBV6-1 and TRBJ1-4, with D uncertain. V was shortened by 5 bases and J by 8 bases, with 15 bases between the two germline ends. The CDR3 loop spans 14 amino acids. Per the germline V gene, CDR1 is MNHNS and CDR2 is SASEGT. CDR3: CASSQSGGGEKLFF. The CDR3 DNA follows: TGTGCCAGCAGTCAATCGGGAGGTGGGGAAAAACTGTTTTTT.

This clonotype has at least ten counts. The chain employs TRBV5-4 and TRBJ1-1, with D perhaps TRBD1 (5 bases). Looked up from germline, CDR1 is SGHNT and CDR2 is YYREEE (reference sequence). This CDR3 has 15 residues. Trimming removed 4 bases from V and 3 bases from J, with 16 bases in between. The CDR3 reads CASSVPGVGDTEAFF. In DNA form, the CDR3 reads TGTGCCAGCAGCGTTCCGGGGGTTGGTGACACTGAAGCTTTCTTT.

Of note for this clonotype: At one of its ends the junction is not consistent with the germline gene, which may arise from a read error. The V gene is TRBV6-5, the J gene TRBJ1-2, with D unclear. The CDR3 has 16 residues. CDR1 and CDR2 from the germline V gene are MNHEY and SVGAGI. CDR3 nucleotide sequence: TGTGCCCGCAGTCCAAGGGTCAAGAATGAACGGTCTGTCTACACCTTC. Translation: CARSPRVKNERSVYTF.

Turning to this clonotype: A read error may explain this, as a much larger clone is one base away. The chain recombines TRBV7-2 with TRBJ2-7; D possibly corresponds to TRBD2 (6 bases). Germline V gene sequence: CDR1 SGHTA, CDR2 FQGNSA. This CDR3 is 15 amino acids long. CDR3 amino acids: CASSLGGTTTYEQCF. CDR3 sequence (DNA): TGTGCCAGCAGCTTAGGCGGGACGACCACCTACGAGCAGTGCTTC.

Many counts were recorded for this clonotype. The V call is TRBV6-5, the J call TRBJ2-1, with 9 bases aligning to TRBD2. The CDR3 spans 17 residues. Germline values: CDR1 MNHEY, CDR2 SVGAGI. With 0 bases clipped from V and 5 bases from J, the junction kept 8 bases outside the gene matches. CDR3 DNA: TGTGCCAGCAGTTACTCGATTGCGGGAGGGCCCGACAATGAGCAGTTCTTC. It specifies CASSYSIAGGPDNEQFF.

This clonotype showed up many times. The chain combines TRBV28 with TRBJ1-1, with unresolved D. The V gene lost 5 bases and the J gene lost 3 bases, with 10 bases spanning the gap. The CDR3 consists of 13 residues. The V gene's germline CDR1 is MDHEN and CDR2 SYDVKM. Written as DNA, the CDR3 is TGTGCCAGCAGTGTAGACAAGTACACTGAAGCTTTCTTT. Encoded protein: CASSVDKYTEAFF.

V and J are TRBV18 and TRBJ2-2; weak D call: TRBD2 (5 bases). CDR1 and CDR2 (germline): KGHSH, LQKENI. The CDR3 spans 12 residues. Trimming shortened V by 6 bases and J by 7 bases, and 9 bases separated the two germline ends. CDR3 amino acids: CASSPGDGELFF. CDR3 DNA sequence: TGTGCCAGCTCGCCCGGGGACGGGGAGCTGTTTTTT. The variable domain in full, completed from reference TRBV18 and TRBJ2-2, reads NAGVMQNPRHLVRRRGQEARLRCSPMKGHSHVYWYRQLPEEGLKFMVYLQKENIIDESGMPKERFSAEFPKEGPSILRIQQVVRGDSAAYFCASSPGDGELFFGEGSRLTVL.

This clonotype showed up many times. The J gene is TRBJ2-3, the V gene TRBV27; D is ambiguous. This CDR3 is built from 15 residues. With 6 bases removed from V and 0 bases from J, the gap between germline ends came to 13 bases. Germline values: CDR1 MNHEY, CDR2 SMNVEV (reference sequence). The CDR3 loop is CASSSSTLSTDTQYF. The CDR3 nucleotides read TGTGCCAGCAGCTCTTCGACGCTAAGCACAGATACGCAGTATTTT.

V gene TRBV5-4 combines with J gene TRBJ2-1, with 7 bases lining up with TRBD2. In germline, CDR1 is SGHNT, CDR2 YYREEE (reference sequence). The trim removed 0 bases at V and 2 bases at J, leaving 2 bases unmatched. This CDR3 spans 15 amino acids. CDR3 region: CASSLASGPYNEQFF. The CDR3, as DNA: TGTGCCAGCAGCTTGGCTAGCGGCCCCTACAATGAGCAGTTCTTC.

This clonotype was detected once. This rearrangement joins TRBV5-4 to TRBJ1-1, with a possible D match to TRBD1 (5 bases). This CDR3 spans 11 amino acids. Trimming cost V 4 bases and J 10 bases, with 11 bases left between them. Germline V gene lookup returns CDR1 SGHNT and CDR2 YYREEE (reference sequence). The CDR3 is CASSRGQRAFF. In nucleotides, the CDR3 is TGTGCCAGCAGCAGGGGTCAGAGAGCTTTCTTT. Filled out from reference TRBV5-4 and TRBJ1-1, the complete variable domain reads ETGVTQSPTHLIKTRGQQVTLRCSSQSGHNTVSWYQQALGQGPQFIFQYYREEENGRGNFPPRFSGLQFPNYSSELNVNALELDDSALYLCASSRGQRAFFGQGTRLTVV.

Ten or more counts support this clonotype. This CDR3 reads CASSFSGQGSYGQFF. Written as DNA, the CDR3 is TGTGCCAGCAGTTTTTCGGGACAGGGTTCTTACGGGCAGTTCTTC. The chain is built from TRBV27 and TRBJ2-1; 9 bases are a match to TRBD1. Per the germline V gene, CDR1 is MNHEY and CDR2 is SMNVEV (reference sequence). The CDR3 contains 15 residues. The junction had 12 bases not matched to a gene; V was cut back by 3 bases and J by 12 bases.

This clonotype was observed at least ten times. The chain uses TRBV10-3 and TRBJ2-5, with 8 bases that match TRBD2. CDR3 size: 13 residues. Per the germline V gene, CDR1 is ENHRY and CDR2 is SYGVKD. The trim removed 11 bases at V and 2 bases at J, leaving 7 bases unmatched. The CDR3 protein is CASQGTSQETQYF. As DNA, the CDR3 is TGTGCCTCCCAAGGGACTAGTCAAGAGACCCAGTACTTC.

This clonotype was seen more than once but under ten times. This sequence joins TRBV7-9 and TRBJ2-7, with a tentative D call TRBD2 (6 bases). With 1 base removed from V and 2 bases from J, the gap between germline ends came to 12 bases. Germline CDR1 reads SEHNR; CDR2 reads FQNEAQ (reference sequence). The CDR3 runs to 15 residues. CDR3 DNA sequence: TGTGCCAGCAGCTTAGTGGCGGAGGGTGCCTACGAGCAGTACTTC. Amino acids: CASSLVAEGAYEQYF.

The CDR3 sequence: CASSPWTSGRFSSYEQYF. CDR3 DNA sequence: TGTGCCAGCAGTCCGTGGACTAGCGGGAGGTTCAGCTCCTACGAGCAGTACTTC. The rearrangement uses TRBV27 and TRBJ2-7, with 14 bases fitting TRBD2. The V and J ends lost 5 bases and 0 bases, in that order; junction bases with no gene match: 9. Germline V gene sequence: CDR1 MNHEY, CDR2 SMNVEV (reference sequence). The CDR3 length is 18 residues.

A single count supports this clonotype. A much bigger clone sits one base away, suggesting this may be a read error. The rearrangement links TRBV2 to TRBJ2-5; TRBD2 matches at 8 bases. The CDR3 covers 14 residues. Per germline, CDR1 SNHLY and CDR2 FYNNEI. The CDR3 DNA follows: TGTACCAGCAGTGAGCGGGAGCTTCCAGAGACCCAGTACTTC. Protein: CTSSERELPETQYF. The whole variable domain, remainder taken from reference TRBV2 and TRBJ2-5, is EPEVTQTPSHQVTQMGQEVILRCVPISNHLYFYWYRQILGQKVEFLVSFYNNEISEKSEIFDDQFSVERPDGSNFTLKIRSTKLEDSAMYFCTSSERELPETQYFGPGTRLLVL.

This CDR3 is CASSVGAAPSYEQYF. The CDR3 nucleotides are TGTGCCAGCAGCGTAGGGGCAGCCCCTTCCTACGAGCAGTACTTC. The chain combines TRBV9 with TRBJ2-7; D call uncertain. The V end lost 0 bases, the J end lost 1 base, and 11 bases lay between the germline ends. The CDR3 runs to 15 residues. Per germline, CDR1 SGDLS and CDR2 YYNGEE.

This clonotype was counted many times. The rearrangement joins TRBV6-2 or TRBV6-3 to TRBJ2-1; TRBD2 aligns across 12 bases. The V segment lost 1 base and the J segment 4 bases; nucleotides outside the gene matches: 2. Germline V gene lookup returns CDR1 MNHEY and CDR2 SVGEGT. There are 16 residues in the CDR3. The CDR3 region is CASSYWTSGIYNEQFF. The CDR3 DNA reads TGTGCCAGCAGTTACTGGACTAGCGGGATTTACAATGAGCAGTTCTTC.